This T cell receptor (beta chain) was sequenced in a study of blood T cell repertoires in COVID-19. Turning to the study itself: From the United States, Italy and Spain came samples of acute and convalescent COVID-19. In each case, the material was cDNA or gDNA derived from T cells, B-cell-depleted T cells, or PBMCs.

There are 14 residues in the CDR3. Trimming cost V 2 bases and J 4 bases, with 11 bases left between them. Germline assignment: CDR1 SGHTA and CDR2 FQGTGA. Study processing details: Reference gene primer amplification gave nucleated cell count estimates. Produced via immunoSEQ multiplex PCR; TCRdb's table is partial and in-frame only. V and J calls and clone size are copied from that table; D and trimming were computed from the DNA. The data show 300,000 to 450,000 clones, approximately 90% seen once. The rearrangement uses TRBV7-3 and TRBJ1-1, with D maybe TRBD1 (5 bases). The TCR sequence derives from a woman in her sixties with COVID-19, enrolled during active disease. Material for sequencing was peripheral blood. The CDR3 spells CASSLDSRSTEAFF. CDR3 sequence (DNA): TGTGCCAGCAGCTTAGACAGCAGGTCCACTGAAGCTTTCTTT.